This TCR beta chain was profiled in a study of glioma-infiltrating T cells. Using RNA template, CDR3s of TCR alpha and beta were amplified with iRepertoire arm-PCR. TCRdb re-called the multiplex PCR reads through MiXCR, storing one row per CDR3 protein. The table has 400,000 or so distinct CDR3 sequences, 41% seen once. This clonotype was observed a few times. The source material was glioma tissue, nonneoplastic brain tissue, or PBMCs (not recorded which). The receptor was isolated from a human donor with low-grade glioma or glioblastoma, undergoing nonglioma brain surgery, or in good health (not recorded which).

The CDR3 DNA reads as TGCGCCAGCAGCCAAGTACCTGGGGACCCTTATTCTGGCGAGCAGTACTTC. Translation: CASSQVPGDPYSGEQYF. The V call is TRBV4-3, the J call TRBJ2-7, with D possibly being TRBD1 or TRBD2 (5 bases each). This CDR3 region has 17 residues. CDR1 is LGHNA, CDR2 YSLEER, per germline. Trimming removed 1 base at V and 6 bases at J, with 22 bases between.